The text below deals with one TCR beta chain. The data are from a study of CD4+ T cells in melanoma. Measured with immunoSEQ multiplex PCR; TCRdb has only the in-frame clones, and not every one. The profile shows over 45,000 clones, roughly 69% of them singletons. Trimming pared 3 bases from V and 7 bases from J, leaving 13 bases between. The CDR3 length is 14 residues. Per the germline V gene, CDR1 is SGHVS and CDR2 is FQNEAQ. The TCR sequence derives from a human donor with melanoma. The chain joins TRBV7-8 to TRBJ1-5, with a weak D call TRBD1 (6 bases). Source material: tumor tissue. The CDR3 here is CASSLGTGRQPQHF. In DNA, the CDR3 is TGTGCCAGCAGCTTGGGTACAGGGCGACAGCCCCAGCATTTT.